What follows is one T cell receptor beta chain and its context. Its specificity is not known. Profiling relied on immunoSEQ multiplex PCR, and the TCRdb table lists in-frame clones only, not all of them. In the table there are some 110,000 clones, just over 90% of which are singletons. The data were obtained in a study of graft-versus-host responses after intestinal transplantation. Study details: Anti-thymocyte globulin induction was given to all recipients, followed by tacrolimus and steroids for 2 to 3 years. Regarding the study as a whole: Recipient marrow harbored GvH clones, some of which surfaced first in ileum or blood.

The junction had 1 base not matched to a gene; V was cut back by 6 bases and J by 4 bases. CDR1 and CDR2 from the germline V gene are SQVTM and ANQGSEA. The CDR3 spans 11 residues. The gene calls are TRBV29-1 and TRBJ2-5; 8 bases agree with TRBD1. The receptor was isolated from a human donor who was the organ donor for an intestinal transplant. The sequencing here drew on unstimulated CD4+ T cells sorted from spleen or lymph node cells, taken before transplant. The CDR3 DNA sequence: TGCAGCGTCGGACAGGGAGAGACCCAGTACTTC. As protein: CSVGQGETQYF.